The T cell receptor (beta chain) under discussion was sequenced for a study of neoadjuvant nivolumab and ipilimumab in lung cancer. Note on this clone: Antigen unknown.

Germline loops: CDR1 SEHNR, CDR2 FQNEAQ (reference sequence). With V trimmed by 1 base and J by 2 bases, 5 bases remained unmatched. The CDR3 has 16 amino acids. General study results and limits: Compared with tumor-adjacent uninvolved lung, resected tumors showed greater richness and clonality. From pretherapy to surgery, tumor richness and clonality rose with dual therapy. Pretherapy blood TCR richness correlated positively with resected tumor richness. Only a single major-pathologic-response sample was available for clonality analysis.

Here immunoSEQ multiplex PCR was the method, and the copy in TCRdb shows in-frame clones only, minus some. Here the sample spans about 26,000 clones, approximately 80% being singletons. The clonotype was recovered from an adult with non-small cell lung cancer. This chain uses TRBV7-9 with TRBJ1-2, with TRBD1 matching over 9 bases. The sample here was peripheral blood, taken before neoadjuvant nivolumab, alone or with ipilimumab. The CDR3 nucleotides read TGTGCCAGCAGCTTAGGCGGCACAGGGGGCAACTATGGCTACACCTTC. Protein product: CASSLGGTGGNYGYTF.